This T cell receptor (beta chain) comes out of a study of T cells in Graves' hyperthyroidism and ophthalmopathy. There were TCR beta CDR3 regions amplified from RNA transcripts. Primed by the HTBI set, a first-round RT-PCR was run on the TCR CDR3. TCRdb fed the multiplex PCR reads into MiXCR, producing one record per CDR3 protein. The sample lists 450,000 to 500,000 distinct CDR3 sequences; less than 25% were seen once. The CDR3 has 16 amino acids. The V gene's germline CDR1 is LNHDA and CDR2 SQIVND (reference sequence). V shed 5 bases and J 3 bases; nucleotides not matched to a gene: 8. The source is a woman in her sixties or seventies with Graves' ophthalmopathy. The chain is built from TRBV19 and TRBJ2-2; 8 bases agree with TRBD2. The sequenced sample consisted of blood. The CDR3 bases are TGTGCCAGTAGTCTCGGGGTAGCGGGATACACCGGGGAGCTGTTTTTT. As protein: CASSLGVAGYTGELFF. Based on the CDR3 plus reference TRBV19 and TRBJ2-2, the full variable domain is DGGITQSPKYLFRKEGQNVTLSCEQNLNHDAMYWYRQDPGQGLRLIYYSQIVNDFQKGDIAEGYSVSREKKESFPLTVTSAQKNPTAFYLCASSLGVAGYTGELFFGEGSRLTVL.